These T cell receptor beta chains were read from a single sample in a study of beta chain features in type 1 diabetes. Measured with immunoSEQ multiplex PCR; TCRdb has only the in-frame clones, and not every one. Here the sample spans under 950,000 clones, about 17% being singletons. The specimen sequenced was naive CD4+ T cells from blood. These receptors originate from a woman aged 18-35 years in good health. Both conserved end residues are part of each CDR3. The order of the fields is D gene, J gene, clone size, V gene, CDR3 protein, CDR3 DNA. The D gene is left open where the match is weak. Only some rows state a clone size, as once, few, many or a class for expanded clones.

TRBD1 | TRBJ2-7 | NA | TRBV7-2 | CASSTDRGAYEQYF | TGTGCCAGCAGCACAGACAGGGGAGCCTACGAGCAGTACTTC
NA | TRBJ1-1 | NA | TRBV7-6 | CASSPGRTDPWGAFF | TGTGCCAGCAGCCCGGGTCGGACGGACCCTTGGGGCGCTTTCTTT
NA | TRBJ1-4 | few | TRBV6-5 | CASRSSGINEKLFF | TGTGCCAGCAGATCGTCCGGGATCAATGAAAAACTGTTTTTT
TRBD2 | TRBJ2-1 | NA | TRBV11-3 | CANPSGSGSSYNEQFF | TGTGCCAACCCTAGCGGGAGCGGTAGCTCCTACAATGAGCAGTTCTTC
TRBD2 | TRBJ2-2 | few | TRBV27 | CASSPSGRGTGELFF | TGTGCCAGCAGTCCCAGCGGGAGAGGTACCGGGGAGCTGTTTTTT
TRBD2 | TRBJ2-4 | few | TRBV19 | CASSKGLAGGDGKNIQYF | TGTGCCAGTAGTAAAGGACTAGCGGGAGGGGACGGCAAAAACATTCAGTACTTC
TRBD2 | TRBJ2-6 | NA | TRBV5-1 | CASSLRTLAGVGANVLTF | TGCGCCAGCAGCTTGAGAACCCTAGCGGGAGTTGGGGCCAACGTCCTGACTTTC
NA | TRBJ1-2 | once | TRBV6-6 | CASSYSLDDYGYTF | TGTGCCAGCAGTTACTCCTTGGATGACTATGGCTACACCTTC
NA | TRBJ2-1 | NA | TRBV15 | CATSRDFTPGQGRFF | TGTGCCACCAGCAGAGATTTTACACCCGGCCAGGGGCGGTTCTTC
NA | TRBJ2-5 | few | TRBV7-2 | CASSTPGPAETQYF | TGTGCCAGCAGTACCCCCGGGCCGGCGGAGACCCAGTACTTC
TRBD1 | TRBJ2-2 | few | TRBV5-4 | CASSLGQGANTGELFF | TGTGCCAGCAGTTTGGGACAGGGGGCGAACACCGGGGAGCTGTTTTTT
NA | TRBJ2-3 | NA | TRBV5-1 | CASSSRRVGTDTQYF | TGCGCCAGCAGCTCCCGTAGGGTGGGCACAGATACGCAGTATTTT
TRBD2 | TRBJ2-1 | NA | TRBV19 | CASRLAGSSEQFF | TGTGCCAGTAGATTAGCGGGATCCTCTGAGCAGTTCTTC
TRBD1 | TRBJ1-2 | NA | TRBV11-2 | CASSPDRGGSYTF | TGTGCCAGCAGCCCTGACAGGGGCGGTTCCTACACCTTC
NA | TRBJ1-1 | NA | TRBV4-3 | CASSQQRGSTEAFF | TGCGCCAGCAGCCAGCAGAGAGGGAGCACTGAAGCTTTCTTT
NA | TRBJ2-1 | NA | TRBV10-3 | CAIRTGEGNEQFF | TGTGCCATCAGGACAGGAGAGGGCAATGAGCAGTTCTTC
TRBD1 | TRBJ2-5 | NA | TRBV11-2 | CASSPRQGRYQETQYF | TGTGCCAGCAGCCCTCGACAGGGTCGGTACCAAGAGACCCAGTACTTC
NA | TRBJ2-5 | few | TRBV28 | CASSNSLWQETQYF | TGTGCCAGCAGCAATTCTCTATGGCAAGAGACCCAGTACTTC
NA | TRBJ2-2 | few | TRBV14 | CASSQARATGELFF | TGTGCCAGCAGCCAAGCCCGGGCCACCGGGGAGCTGTTTTTT
NA | TRBJ2-1 | few | TRBV9 | CASSVVGANGFNEQFF | TGTGCCAGCAGCGTAGTGGGGGCAAATGGGTTCAATGAGCAGTTCTTC
NA | TRBJ2-2 | few | TRBV20-1 | CSALSAGELFF | TGCAGTGCTCTGTCCGCCGGGGAGCTGTTTTTT
NA | TRBJ2-2 | few | TRBV2 | CASSEQGTTGELFF | TGTGCCAGCAGTGAACAGGGAACCACCGGGGAGCTGTTTTTT
NA | TRBJ2-3 | few | TRBV5-4 | CASSLLVGTDTQYF | TGCGCCAGCAGCCTGTTAGTGGGCACAGATACGCAGTATTTT
TRBD1 | TRBJ1-2 | few | TRBV19 | CASSSIRDSNYGYTF | TGTGCCAGTAGCTCCATCCGGGACAGTAACTATGGCTACACCTTC
TRBD1 | TRBJ2-1 | NA | TRBV25-1 | CASSPRTGTGNEQFF | TGTGCCAGCAGCCCGAGGACAGGGACCGGCAATGAGCAGTTCTTC